Listed below are T cell receptor beta chains from one sample, sequenced in a study of blood T cell repertoires in COVID-19. Sequenced by immunoSEQ multiplex PCR; TCRdb stores in-frame clones only, minus some. Of more than 200,000 clones detected, around 87% appear once; the ten largest clones hold about 7%. Source material: PBMCs or T cells enriched from blood (not recorded which). All receptors come from a man aged 25-45 years in a cohort exposed to, infected with or recovered from COVID-19 (not recorded which). The CDR3 runs from the conserved cysteine through the conserved F or W. The D gene is left open where the match is weak. Some rows have no size entry. The others give once, few or many, or a class for an expanded clone.

j_gene,d_gene,v_gene,abundance,CDR3nt,CDR3aa
TRBJ2-7,TRBD2,TRBV19,few,TGTGCCAGTAGTCTCGGACTAGCTACCGACGAGCAGTACTTC,CASSLGLATDEQYF
TRBJ2-7,.,TRBV10-3,few,TGTGCCATCAGTGAGGGTGGTGCAGCCTACGAGCAGTACTTC,CAISEGGAAYEQYF
TRBJ2-5,TRBD2,TRBV11-2,.,TGTGCCAGCAGCTTAGTAGCGGGTCAGAGAGAGACCCAGTACTTC,CASSLVAGQRETQYF
TRBJ1-1,TRBD1,TRBV14,.,TGTGCCAGCAGCCAAGATGTAGGACAGGGCACTGAAGCTTTCTTT,CASSQDVGQGTEAFF
TRBJ1-5,.,TRBV19,few,TGTGCCAGTAGCCCACGGGACACCTTCAATCAGCCCCAGCATTTT,CASSPRDTFNQPQHF
TRBJ2-2,.,TRBV19,once,TGTGCCAGTAGTATTTGGGACACCACCGGGGAGCTGTTTTTT,CASSIWDTTGELFF
TRBJ2-7,TRBD2,TRBV9,.,TGTGCCAGCAGCGTTGCCCCTAGCGGCTACGAGCAGTACTTC,CASSVAPSGYEQYF
TRBJ2-2,TRBD2,TRBV5-8,.,TGTGCCAGCAGCTCCGGGACTAGCGGGGACATACGAGGCACCGGGGAGCTGTTTTTT,CASSSGTSGDIRGTGELFF
TRBJ2-7,TRBD2,TRBV27,.,TGTGCCGCGGGGGACCAAATATACGAGCAGTACTTC,CAAGDQIYEQYF
TRBJ1-6,.,TRBV11-2,.,TGTGCCAGCAGCTTTAGGAGAAATAATTCACCCCTCCACTTT,CASSFRRNNSPLHF
TRBJ1-2,.,TRBV27,.,TGTGCCAGCAGTTTATACCAGGGGAAATATGGCTACACCTTC,CASSLYQGKYGYTF
TRBJ2-1,.,TRBV19,many,TGTGCCAGTACCTCTGGACTGGCCTACAATGAGCAGTTCTTC,CASTSGLAYNEQFF
TRBJ2-1,TRBD2,TRBV4-3,.,TGCGCCAGCAGCCAAGTGCTAGCGGGAGGAAACAATGAGCAGTTCTTC,CASSQVLAGGNNEQFF
TRBJ1-1,.,TRBV5-1,.,TGCGCCAGCAGCTTGGAGGGGATGAACACTGAAGCTTTCTTT,CASSLEGMNTEAFF
TRBJ1-5,.,TRBV28,.,TGTGCCAGCAGTTTGCGGCGTAACAGCAATCAGCCCCAGCATTTT,CASSLRRNSNQPQHF
TRBJ2-2,.,TRBV6-1,.,TGTGCCAGCAGTGATAGGGTAGCGCCCAACGCCGGGGAGCTGTTTTTT,CASSDRVAPNAGELFF
TRBJ1-3,TRBD1,TRBV15,.,TGTGCCACCAGCAGGGGTGTGGGACAGGGAAACACCATATATTTT,CATSRGVGQGNTIYF
TRBJ2-1,.,TRBV7-9,.,TGTGCCAGCAGCTCTATCGGACAGAACAATGAGCAGTTCTTC,CASSSIGQNNEQFF
TRBJ1-4,TRBD1,TRBV15,.,TGTGCCACCAGCAGAGTTGTGGAGGGGGCCCCCAGACGGTTTTTT,CATSRVVEGAPRRFF
TRBJ1-2,.,TRBV5-1,.,TGCGCCAGCGGTGGCGGGGCTGACTATGGCTACACCTTC,CASGGGADYGYTF
TRBJ1-1,TRBD1,TRBV7-2,.,TGTGCCAGCAGCTTAATCACCCGGGACAGGGGGAAGAGGACTGAAGCTTTCTTT,CASSLITRDRGKRTEAFF
TRBJ2-2,TRBD2,TRBV2,.,TGTGCCAGCAGGTTAGCGGGAACTAACACCGGGGAGCTGTTTTTT,CASRLAGTNTGELFF
TRBJ2-7,.,TRBV5-5,many,TGTGCCAGCAGCTTGGCCGACAGCCCCTACGAGCAGTACTTC,CASSLADSPYEQYF
TRBJ1-1,.,TRBV7-9,.,TGTGCCAGCAGCTTAGGGGGAGGGATGGGGTTCTTT,CASSLGGGMGFF
TRBJ2-1,.,TRBV5-1,once,TGCGCCAGCAGCTCCACTGACAGAACCGGTGAGCAGTTCTTC,CASSSTDRTGEQFF
TRBJ1-2,.,TRBV5-1,.,TGCGCCAGCAGCATACAGACAGATTATGGCTACACCTTC,CASSIQTDYGYTF
TRBJ2-1,.,TRBV15,.,TGTGCCACCAGCAGAGATAAGGTTGGTAAACACGAGGGTGAGCAGTTCTTC,CATSRDKVGKHEGEQFF
TRBJ2-7,TRBD1,TRBV19,.,TGTGCCAGTAGTAGCCCCCGGACAGGAAGCTACGAGCAGTACTTC,CASSSPRTGSYEQYF
TRBJ2-3,TRBD2,TRBV10-1,.,TGCGCCAGCGTCCCGGGGGGGGGTACGCAGTATTTT,CASVPGGGTQYF
TRBJ1-2,.,TRBV4-3,once,TGCGCCAGCAGCCAAGATCCAGGAACCTATGGCTACACCTTC,CASSQDPGTYGYTF
TRBJ2-3,.,TRBV7-2,.,TGTGCCAGCAGCTTAAAGGGGCGCACAGATACGCAGTATTTT,CASSLKGRTDTQYF
TRBJ1-2,.,TRBV29-1,.,TGCAGCGTCCCGACAGGCTATGGCTACACCTTC,CSVPTGYGYTF
TRBJ2-5,.,TRBV7-8,.,TGTGCCAGCAGCTTAGTTTCCACCTCCCGAGCGGCCCAGTACTTC,CASSLVSTSRAAQYF
TRBJ2-1,.,TRBV9,.,TGTGCCAGCAGCCCAGTGGCCAGCTCCTACAATGAGCAGTTCTTC,CASSPVASSYNEQFF
TRBJ2-5,TRBD2,TRBV10-3,.,TGTGCCATCATGGGGACTAGCGGGAGAGGCCAAGAGACCCAGTACTTC,CAIMGTSGRGQETQYF
TRBJ1-2,.,TRBV28,once,TGTGCCAGCAGCTCCATGGGAGGGGAACGGCGAGGCTACACCTTC,CASSSMGGERRGYTF
TRBJ2-2,.,TRBV7-9,few,TGTGCCAGCAGCTTAGAAAATCTGGCGGAGCTGTTTTTT,CASSLENLAELFF